Listed below are T cell receptor beta chains from one sample, sequenced in a study of T cells in localized non-small cell lung cancer. TCRdb's table, derived via immunoSEQ multiplex PCR, lists solely in-frame clones and lacks some. The sample holds approximately 33,000 clones, 70% to 90% seen once. The input for sequencing was peripheral blood, taken before any cancer treatment. These receptors came from a woman between 40 and 69 years old with stage I lung adenocarcinoma. Both conserved end residues are part of each CDR3. The D gene is left open where the match is weak. Clone size is not always given. Where it is, it says once, few, many or a class for expanded clones.

CDR3nt,CDR3aa,d_gene,j_gene,v_gene,len,abundance
TGTGCCAGCAGGACCGGGACAGGGAGCTCCTACGAGCAGTACTTC,CASRTGTGSSYEQYF,TRBD1,TRBJ2-7,TRBV6-5,15,-
TGTGCCAGCAGGCCCGCCGGGGCGGGCTACACCTTC,CASRPAGAGYTF,-,TRBJ1-2,TRBV28,12,-
TGTGCCAGCAGCTTTCCGTGGACAGGGAACCACGAGCAGTACTTC,CASSFPWTGNHEQYF,TRBD1,TRBJ2-7,TRBV11-3,15,-
TGTGCCAGCAGTCCTAACAGGGGGGAGACCCAGTACTTC,CASSPNRGETQYF,TRBD1,TRBJ2-5,TRBV6-1,13,-
TGTGCCAGCAGCTTGGGCGGGAAGACTGAAGCTTTCTTT,CASSLGGKTEAFF,-,TRBJ1-1,TRBV7-9,13,-
TGTGCCAGCAGTTACTCGACCGCGGATCCAGGAGCTTTCTTT,CASSYSTADPGAFF,-,TRBJ1-1,TRBV6-6,14,-
TGTGCCAGTTATCCCTATCAAACAGGGGGCACTGAAGCTTTCTTT,CASYPYQTGGTEAFF,TRBD1,TRBJ1-1,TRBV28,15,-
TGTGCCGGGGACAGCTCCTACGAGCAGTACTTC,CAGDSSYEQYF,TRBD1,TRBJ2-7,TRBV11-1,11,-
TGTGCCAGTACCTTTAGAGGGCAGTTTAATGAAAAACTGTTTTTT,CASTFRGQFNEKLFF,-,TRBJ1-4,TRBV19,15,-
TGCGCCAGCAGCTTGGCCTTTCTAGGACTAGCGGTTTACAATGAGCAGTTCTTC,CASSLAFLGLAVYNEQFF,TRBD2,TRBJ2-1,TRBV5-1,18,-
TGTGCCAGCAACGCGGGGAATCAGCCCCAGCATTTT,CASNAGNQPQHF,-,TRBJ1-5,TRBV28,12,-
TGCGCCAGCAGCCAAGATCGGAACACTGAAGCTTTCTTT,CASSQDRNTEAFF,-,TRBJ1-1,TRBV4-3,13,-
TGCGCCAGCAGCCAAGATGCGACAGGGAATGAAAAACTGTTTTTT,CASSQDATGNEKLFF,TRBD1,TRBJ1-4,TRBV4-1,15,once
TGTGCCAGCAGCTTATCATCTTTAAGCACAGATACGCAGTATTTT,CASSLSSLSTDTQYF,-,TRBJ2-3,TRBV7-3,15,-
TGCGCCAGCAGCTGGGACAGGGGCACTGAAGCTTTCTTT,CASSWDRGTEAFF,TRBD1,TRBJ1-1,TRBV10-1,13,once
TGTGCCAGCGGCCTGGGCTACGAGCAGTACTTC,CASGLGYEQYF,-,TRBJ2-7,TRBV7-6,11,-
TGCAATGTAGATCAGGGATTTGGCTACACCTTC,CNVDQGFGYTF,-,TRBJ1-2,TRBV20-1,11,-
TGTGCCAGCAGCCATCGACAGGGGCAAGAGACCCAGTACTTC,CASSHRQGQETQYF,TRBD1,TRBJ2-5,TRBV7-2,14,-
TGTGCCAGCAGCTGGACTGAGACCCACTACGAGCAGTACTTC,CASSWTETHYEQYF,-,TRBJ2-7,TRBV11-2,14,large
TGTGCCAGCAGCTCCCCCTTAGCAGATACGCAGTATTTT,CASSSPLADTQYF,-,TRBJ2-3,TRBV7-9,13,-
TGTGCCAGCAGTTTACTTCCTAGTGGGGCGAGCCAGCCCCAGCATTTT,CASSLLPSGASQPQHF,-,TRBJ1-5,TRBV28,16,once
TGTGCCAGCAGCCAACAGGGGGCCGCTGAAGCTTTCTTT,CASSQQGAAEAFF,TRBD1,TRBJ1-1,TRBV11-2,13,-
TGTGCCAGCAGGGGACTAGCGGGGGTGATAGATACGCAGTATTTT,CASRGLAGVIDTQYF,TRBD2,TRBJ2-3,TRBV2,15,-
TGCGCCAGCAGCCAAGATAAGCGGGCGGGGGGACGGGGCTACACCTTC,CASSQDKRAGGRGYTF,-,TRBJ1-2,TRBV4-3,16,-
TGTGCCACCAGCATGGGACTGAATAGCAATCAGCCCCAGCATTTT,CATSMGLNSNQPQHF,-,TRBJ1-5,TRBV15,15,-
TGTGCCAGCGGGCGATCACGCTCCAGGGGTGGCTACACCTTC,CASGRSRSRGGYTF,-,TRBJ1-2,TRBV6-5,14,-
TGTGCCAGCAGTCGACTGGCAGGTACGCAGTATTTT,CASSRLAGTQYF,-,TRBJ2-3,TRBV6-5,12,once
TGTGCCAGTAGCACAGGGAATGGGCAGTACTTC,CASSTGNGQYF,-,TRBJ2-7,TRBV19,11,-
TGTGCCAGTAGCTGGCGGGCAGGGCTCGCTCAAATTAGCAATCAGCCCCAGCATTTT,CASSWRAGLAQISNQPQHF,-,TRBJ1-5,TRBV19,19,-
TGTGCCAGCAGCTTAGACACCGGGGAGCTGTTTTTT,CASSLDTGELFF,-,TRBJ2-2,TRBV7-2,12,-
TGTGCTAGTGCCCCTACCCCACAAGAGACCCAGTACTTC,CASAPTPQETQYF,-,TRBJ2-5,TRBV12-5,13,-
TGTGCCAGCAGCCTAATAGCGGGGGGGCCGACAGATACGCAGTATTTT,CASSLIAGGPTDTQYF,TRBD2,TRBJ2-3,TRBV7-6,16,-
TGCGCCACCCGCCAAGGGGGCGGCTATGGCTACACCTTC,CATRQGGGYGYTF,TRBD1,TRBJ1-2,TRBV10-2,13,-
TGTGCCAGCAGCTTCCCCTCTAGCGGCGTTGGGAATGAGCAGTTCTTC,CASSFPSSGVGNEQFF,TRBD2,TRBJ2-1,TRBV11-2,16,-
TGCGCCAGCCAGGAAGGCGTCGGCACTTACTATGGCTACACCTTC,CASQEGVGTYYGYTF,-,TRBJ1-2,TRBV5-1,15,once
TGTGCCAGCAGTTTGTCCAGGGGGCTGTCCATTCAGTACTTC,CASSLSRGLSIQYF,TRBD1,TRBJ2-4,TRBV28,14,once
TGTGCCAGCAGTTTAGGACGTTCCAGGAGCTCCTACGAGCAGTACTTC,CASSLGRSRSSYEQYF,-,TRBJ2-7,TRBV28,16,-
TGCGCCAGCAGCTCGGACGGCCCCCGGGAAAAACTGTTTTTT,CASSSDGPREKLFF,-,TRBJ1-4,TRBV5-1,14,-
TGTGCCAGCAGCTTAGACAGGAACACTGAAGCTTTCTTT,CASSLDRNTEAFF,-,TRBJ1-1,TRBV11-2,13,-
TGTGCCAGCAGGTTACCGGGACAACAAGAGACCCAGTACTTC,CASRLPGQQETQYF,-,TRBJ2-5,TRBV6-1,14,-
TGTGCCAGCAGCTTCTGGGACACCGCCTACGAGCAGTACTTC,CASSFWDTAYEQYF,-,TRBJ2-7,TRBV7-9,14,-